Below are 12 T cell receptor beta chains sequenced from a single sample in a study of beta chain features in type 1 diabetes. Study results and limitations: When Type 1 diabetes patients were examined, their TCRB CDR3s proved moderately but significantly shorter in all four CD4+ subsets.

As every portion of the isolated RNA was reverse transcribed, the sequencing read expressed TCRB transcripts. Here immunoSEQ multiplex PCR was the method, and the copy in TCRdb shows in-frame clones only, minus some. In the table there are about 660,000 clones, about 14% of which are singletons. The antigens these receptors bind are not known. The sequenced sample was naive CD4+ T cells from blood. The receptors here all came from a man younger than 35 with type 1 diabetes.

The rearrangement uses TRBV10-3 and TRBJ2-7; 10 nucleotides agree with TRBD2. This CDR3 is 15 amino acids long. The V segment lost 2 bases and the J segment 0 bases; nucleotides outside the gene matches: 1. CDR1 ENHRY and CDR2 SYGVKD come from the germline V gene. The CDR3 spells CAISEGTSASYEQYF. For the CDR3, the DNA is TGTGCCATCAGTGAGGGGACTAGCGCCTCCTACGAGCAGTACTTC.

In its sample, this clone was seen a few times. This chain links TRBV30 with TRBJ1-4; D unresolved. Germline V gene lookup returns CDR1 GTSNPN and CDR2 SVGIG (reference sequence). The V end was cut by 2 bases, the J end by 4 bases, with 8 bases between. The CDR3 spans 13 residues. The CDR3 DNA reads TGTGCCTGGAGTTACGGGGTTAATGAAAAACTGTTTTTT. Translated: CAWSYGVNEKLFF.

The V gene is TRBV2, the J gene TRBJ2-1; D is possibly TRBD1 (5 bases). This CDR3 comprises 14 residues. The germline CDR1 and CDR2 sequences are SNHLY and FYNNEI. V lost 3 bases and J 3 bases, leaving 9 bases between the germline ends. CDR3 sequence (DNA): TGTGCCAGCAGTGAGGCCCAGGGCTACAATGAGCAGTTCTTC. It translates to CASSEAQGYNEQFF.

This clone occurred a few times. This rearrangement joins TRBV7-2 to TRBJ2-1; 7 bases match TRBD2. The length of the CDR3 is 17 residues. V shed 5 bases, J shed 3 bases, and the junction held 13 bases outside the gene matches. Germline V gene sequence: CDR1 SGHTA, CDR2 FQGNSA. The chain's CDR3 is CASSTVDAGVYYNEQFF. The CDR3 bases are TGTGCCAGCAGCACCGTGGACGCGGGAGTATACTACAATGAGCAGTTCTTC.

This clone showed up just a few times. V is TRBV7-9 and J is TRBJ1-3, with a possible D match to TRBD1 (6 bases). CDR1 is SEHNR and CDR2 is FQNEAQ in the germline V gene (reference sequence). CDR3 size: 15 residues. The V and J ends lost 5 bases and 0 bases respectively, with 11 bases between them. CDR3 nucleotide sequence: TGTGCCAGCAGCCAACAGGGCGTCTCTGGAAACACCATATATTTT. It yields the protein CASSQQGVSGNTIYF.

The rearrangement links TRBV7-8 to TRBJ2-1; 7 nucleotides line up with TRBD2. Germline V lookup: CDR1 SGHVS, CDR2 FQNEAQ. The CDR3 contains 15 residues. V lost 6 bases, J lost 8 bases, and 13 bases stayed unmatched. The CDR3 here is CASRTGTTVQYEQFF. In DNA, the CDR3 is TGTGCCAGCAGAACCGGGACTACCGTCCAATATGAGCAGTTCTTC.

V is TRBV11-2 and J is TRBJ2-1, with 14 bases identical to TRBD2. CDR1 and CDR2 (germline): SGHAT, FQNNGV. The CDR3 runs 16 residues. V was clipped by 5 bases and J by 4 bases; unmatched bases: 4. The CDR3 spells CASSKGLAGDYNEQFF. The DNA of the CDR3 is TGTGCCAGCAGCAAGGGACTAGCGGGAGATTACAATGAGCAGTTCTTC.

The sample holds a few counts of this clone. The sample holds other DNA sequences that translate to the same CDR3. This sequence joins TRBV7-2 and TRBJ2-4; 7 nucleotides align to TRBD1. After removal of 5 bases from V and 0 bases from J, the junction contained 7 bases not matched to a gene. The CDR3 sequence is 16 residues long. Germline loops: CDR1 SGHTA, CDR2 FQGNSA. The CDR3 region is CASSLRTGIAKNIQYF. In nucleotides, the CDR3 is TGTGCCAGCAGCCTACGGACAGGCATAGCCAAAAACATTCAGTACTTC.

This clone has only a few counts. Other DNA sequences in this specimen translate into the identical CDR3. The chain recombines TRBV9 with TRBJ2-3; D is possibly TRBD2 (6 bases). The CDR3 has 14 amino acids. V was trimmed by 3 bases and J by 2 bases, leaving 10 bases between them. Germline V CDR1 and CDR2: SGDLS, YYNGEE. In nucleotides, the CDR3 is TGTGCCAGCAGCGCGGGACTGGCCACAGATACGCAGTATTTT. As protein: CASSAGLATDTQYF.

This clone showed up just once. The rearrangement uses TRBV7-9 and TRBJ1-2; 7 bases are a match to TRBD1. V was pared by 5 bases and J by 6 bases, with 12 bases of the junction left unmatched. CDR3 length equals 15 residues. Germline-derived CDR1 and CDR2 are SEHNR and FQNEAQ (reference sequence). The CDR3 loop is CASSPQQGLIDGYTF. CDR3 DNA sequence: TGTGCCAGCAGCCCTCAACAGGGGTTGATTGATGGCTACACCTTC.

This clone was picked up a small number of times. V is TRBV15 and J is TRBJ1-1, with a weak D call TRBD1 (5 bases). The germline V gene encodes CDR1 LNHNV and CDR2 YYDKDF (reference sequence). V gave up 0 bases and J gave up 8 bases, with 13 bases separating them. The CDR3 sequence is 14 residues long. The CDR3 loop is CATSRDRGAPEAFF. The CDR3 DNA reads TGTGCCACCAGCAGAGATAGGGGTGCGCCAGAAGCTTTCTTT.

This chain uses TRBV7-8 with TRBJ2-2; D is uncertain. With 0 bases removed from V and 2 bases from J, the gap between germline ends came to 7 bases. Germline-derived CDR1 and CDR2 are SGHVS and FQNEAQ. This CDR3 contains 15 residues. CDR3 bases: TGTGCCAGCAGCTTAGCCCGCTTCAACACCGGGGAGCTGTTTTTT. It yields the protein CASSLARFNTGELFF.